This entry is about one TCR beta chain. Its antigen is unknown. This sample stems from a study of shared clonotypes between healthy human individuals. Whole-study results and caveats: Shared across a few donors were around 4.7% of the naive CD4 clonotypes.

Trimming removed 2 bases at V and 2 bases at J, with 8 bases between. This CDR3 contains 13 residues. Per the germline V gene, CDR1 is SGHDT and CDR2 is YYEEEE. The assay used deep level. Authors' methods: Filtering differed for immunoSEQ, which gave only junction sequences without quality scores. Profiling relied on immunoSEQ multiplex PCR, and the TCRdb table lists in-frame clones only, not all of them. The DNA was the basis for D and trimming; V, J and clone size are from that table. The sample lists 300,000 to 400,000 clones; 87% were seen once. V usage is TRBV5-6 and J usage is TRBJ2-7; D is unresolved. This receptor was taken from a man younger than 35 in good health. The sequenced sample consisted of memory CD8+ T cells sorted from blood. Subset denoted: CD45RO+ cells pooled with CCR7-negative TemRA cells. The CDR3 sequence: CASSLQPAYEQYF. The CDR3, as DNA: TGTGCCAGCAGCTTACAGCCAGCCTACGAGCAGTACTTC. The full variable domain, completed using reference TRBV5-6 and TRBJ2-7, is DAGVTQSPTHLIKTRGQQVTLRCSPKSGHDTVSWYQQALGQGPQFIFQYYEEEERQRGNFPDRFSGHQFPNYSSELNVNALLLGDSALYLCASSLQPAYEQYFGPGTRLTVT.